This TCR beta chain was identified in a study of Graves' ophthalmopathy and Graves' hyperthyroidism. This clonotype came up many times. From RNA, the CDR3 regions of TCR beta chains were amplified and sequenced. HTBI-primed first-round RT-PCR preceded second-round multiplex PCR. One entry per CDR3 protein results from TCRdb running MiXCR on the multiplex PCR reads. Of approximately 160,000 distinct CDR3 sequences in the sample, about two fifths are singletons; the top ten hold over 7%. This receptor was obtained from a man aged 30 to 39 with Graves' ophthalmopathy. The sample consisted of peripheral blood.

This chain's CDR3 is CASSLPGRGGQGAETQYF. In nucleotides, the CDR3 is TGTGCCAGCAGTCTCCCTGGCAGGGGCGGACAGGGGGCCGAGACCCAGTACTTC. This chain links TRBV12-3 or TRBV12-4 with TRBJ2-5, with 11 nucleotides matching TRBD1. The J segment lost 5 bases and the V segment lost 5 bases, leaving 16 bases of the junction unmatched. CDR3 size: 18 residues.